This T cell receptor (beta chain) was profiled in a study of T cells in Graves' hyperthyroidism and ophthalmopathy. The source material, RNA transcripts, was used to amplify TCR beta CDR3 regions. A first-round RT-PCR of the TCR CDR3 used the HTBI primer set. One entry per CDR3 protein results from TCRdb running MiXCR on the multiplex PCR reads. The table records roughly 500,000 distinct CDR3 sequences, over 11% of them present only once. As concerns this clonotype: It is likely a read error, because the conserved phenylalanine at the end of the CDR3 is missing.

The TCR originated in a woman aged 25-40 years with Graves' hyperthyroidism that later progressed to Graves' ophthalmopathy. Sequencing was carried out using blood.

The CDR3 spells CSAREGSVNTEAFV. Written as DNA, the CDR3 is TGCAGTGCTAGAGAAGGTTCAGTGAACACTGAAGCTTTCGTT. The chain is built from TRBV20-1 and TRBJ1-1, with D unresolved. Trimming shortened V by 0 bases and J by 0 bases, and 8 bases separated the two germline ends. The V gene's germline CDR1 is DFQATT and CDR2 SNEGSKA (reference sequence). The length of the CDR3 is 14 residues.